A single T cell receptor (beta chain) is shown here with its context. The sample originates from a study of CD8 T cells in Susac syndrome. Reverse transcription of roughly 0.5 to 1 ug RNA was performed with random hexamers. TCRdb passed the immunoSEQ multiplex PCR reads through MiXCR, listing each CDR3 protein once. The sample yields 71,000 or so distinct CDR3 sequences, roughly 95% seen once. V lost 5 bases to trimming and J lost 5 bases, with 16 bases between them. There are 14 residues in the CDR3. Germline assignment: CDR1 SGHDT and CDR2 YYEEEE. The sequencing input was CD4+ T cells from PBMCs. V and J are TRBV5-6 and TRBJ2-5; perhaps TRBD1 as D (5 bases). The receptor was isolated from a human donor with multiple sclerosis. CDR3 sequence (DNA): TGTGCCAGCAGTTCTGGACAAGGTGGTGAGACCCAGTACTTC. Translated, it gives CASSSGQGGETQYF.